The T cell receptor beta chain described here comes from a study of CD8 T cells in ankylosing spondylitis. Study-wide findings and caveats: Within peripheral blood, clones linked to disease were CD8+ and relatively rare. Typical of ankylosing spondylitis blood, it appeared, was a TCR beta motif of 7 or 8 highly homologous variants. As reported, disease-linked clones showed significant enrichment in matched ankylosing spondylitis synovial fluid.

One entry per CDR3 protein results from TCRdb running MiXCR on the 5' RACE reads. The data contain hundreds of thousands of distinct CDR3 sequences, about 11% of them singletons. Trimming took 4 bases from V and 5 from J, leaving 18 bases between them. The germline V gene encodes CDR1 SEHNR and CDR2 FQNEAQ (reference sequence). This CDR3 has 15 residues. In the case of this clonotype: Its antigen is currently unknown.

This chain joins TRBV7-9 and TRBJ2-7; D may be TRBD1 (6 bases). The TCR originated in a male donor with ankylosing spondylitis. The sample taken for sequencing was blood, either unsorted or a sorted T cell fraction (not recorded which). As DNA, the CDR3 is TGTGCCAGCAGCTCTTTGACAGGAGCGCACGACGAGCAGTACTTC. This codes for CASSSLTGAHDEQYF.